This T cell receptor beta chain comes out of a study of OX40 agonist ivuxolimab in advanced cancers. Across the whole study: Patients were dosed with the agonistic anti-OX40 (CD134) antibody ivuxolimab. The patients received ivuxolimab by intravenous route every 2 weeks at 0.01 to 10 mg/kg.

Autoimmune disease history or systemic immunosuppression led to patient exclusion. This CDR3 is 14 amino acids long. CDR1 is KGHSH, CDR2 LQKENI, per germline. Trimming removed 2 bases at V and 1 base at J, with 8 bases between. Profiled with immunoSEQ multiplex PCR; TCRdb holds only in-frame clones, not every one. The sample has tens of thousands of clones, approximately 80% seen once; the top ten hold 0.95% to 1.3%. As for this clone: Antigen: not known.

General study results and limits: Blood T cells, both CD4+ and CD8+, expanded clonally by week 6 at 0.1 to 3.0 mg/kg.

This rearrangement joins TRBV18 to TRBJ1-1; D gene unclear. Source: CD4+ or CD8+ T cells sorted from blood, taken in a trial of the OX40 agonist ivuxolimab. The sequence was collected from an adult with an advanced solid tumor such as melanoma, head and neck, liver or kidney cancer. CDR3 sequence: CASSPEGWNTEAFF. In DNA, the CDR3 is TGTGCCAGCTCACCAGAGGGATGGAACACTGAAGCTTTCTTT.